One and the same sample provided the 15 T cell receptor beta chains below, sequenced in a study of Graves' ophthalmopathy and Graves' hyperthyroidism. CDR3 regions of TCR beta were amplified from RNA transcripts. HTBI primers were used in a first-round RT-PCR, which preceded a second-round multiplex PCR. TCRdb reanalysed the multiplex PCR reads using MiXCR and keeps one entry per CDR3 protein. The data hold about 24,000 distinct CDR3 sequences, with around 50% observed a single time. The sequencing sample was made of peripheral blood. The source of these receptors is an adult woman with stable Graves' hyperthyroidism.

The genes are TRBV7-2 and TRBJ2-2; no clear D gene. The germline V and J ends were trimmed by 2 bases and 9 bases, with 7 bases remaining between them. This CDR3 comprises 12 residues. CDR1 and CDR2 from the germline V gene are SGHTA and FQGNSA. Written as DNA, the CDR3 is TGTGCCAGCAGCTTAACCGCGTGGGAGCTGTTTTTT. It is translated as CASSLTAWELFF.

Concerning this clonotype: A clone one base away is much larger, so this may be a read error. This chain links TRBV20-1 with TRBJ1-2; 10 bases line up with TRBD1. V was pared by 0 bases and J by 8 bases, with 12 bases of the junction left unmatched. CDR3 length: 16 amino acids. Per the germline V gene, CDR1 is DFQATT and CDR2 is SNEGSKA (reference sequence). CDR3 DNA sequence: TGCAGTGCTAGAGATCGACAGGGGGCGGGAATAAGGGGCTACACCTTC. It translates to CSARDRQGAGIRGYTF.

This clonotype has a count of ten or more. V is TRBV27 and J is TRBJ1-1, with TRBD1 identical over 8 bases. Germline values: CDR1 MNHEY, CDR2 SMNVEV (reference sequence). This CDR3 is 12 amino acids long. Germline trimming cut 8 bases from V and 5 bases from J; bases unmatched to any gene: 4. The CDR3 reads CASLTGGTEAFF. The CDR3 bases are TGTGCCAGCCTAACAGGGGGGACTGAAGCTTTCTTT.

This clonotype has ten or more counts. The V call is TRBV5-1, the J call TRBJ1-4, with a weak D call TRBD1 (6 bases). The germline V gene has CDR1 SGHRS and CDR2 YFSETQ. Deletions cut 4 bases from V and 7 bases from J, with 32 bases between. This CDR3 comprises 20 residues. The CDR3 sequence: CASSKTTGRKEEGESEKLFF. DNA of the CDR3: TGCGCCAGCAGCAAAACGACAGGTAGGAAAGAGGAGGGAGAATCTGAAAAACTGTTTTTT.

This clonotype was detected many times. This chain joins TRBV11-2 and TRBJ2-1; D unclear. The ends were cut back, 0 bases at V and 6 bases at J, with 15 bases in the middle. Germline CDR1 SGHAT, CDR2 FQNNGV. This CDR3 comprises 16 residues. The CDR3 nucleotides read TGTGCCAGCAGCTTAGATCGGTCAACTTCAAGCAATGAGCAGTTCTTC. Its translation is CASSLDRSTSSNEQFF.

The chain couples TRBV24-1 to TRBJ2-7; D is unclear. CDR3 length: 13 residues. The V end lost 6 bases, the J end lost 0 bases, and 8 bases lay between the germline ends. Germline values: CDR1 KGHDR, CDR2 SFDVKD. The CDR3 spells CATSPSASYEQYF. Written as DNA, the CDR3 is TGTGCCACCAGTCCTAGTGCCTCCTACGAGCAGTACTTC.

This clonotype ranks as medium-sized. The V gene is TRBV7-3, the J gene TRBJ2-1, with D maybe TRBD1 (6 bases). V lost 1 base and J lost 5, with 12 bases in between. The CDR3 consists of 15 residues. Germline V gives CDR1 SGHTA, CDR2 FQGTGA. CDR3 coding DNA: TGTGCCAGCAGCTTAAGGCAGGGGTTGAACAATGAGCAGTTCTTC. It is translated as CASSLRQGLNNEQFF.

The V gene is TRBV10-3, the J gene TRBJ1-1; 7 bases match TRBD1. The J segment lost 1 base and the V segment lost 4 bases, leaving 0 bases of the junction unmatched. The CDR3 contains 13 residues. CDR1 and CDR2 (germline): ENHRY, SYGVKD. This CDR3 reads CAISGTGNTEAFF. As DNA, the CDR3 is TGTGCCATCAGTGGGACAGGGAACACTGAAGCTTTCTTT.

Comment on this clonotype: A read error is likely, as this CDR3 ends without the conserved phenylalanine or tryptophan. Because the CDR3's place on the DNA is in doubt, the DNA is left out and the CDR3 is given as listed by TCRdb. The CDR3 reads CAISESSVDQYGYTFGS. The chain couples TRBV10-3 to TRBJ2-5. In germline, CDR1 is ENHRY, CDR2 SYGVKD. The CDR3 length equals 17 residues, ends included.

To note about this clonotype: The junction departs from germline at one end; a sequencing error may be responsible. The chain combines TRBV7-2 with TRBJ2-7; 10 bases are shared with TRBD2. The CDR3 spans 13 residues. Looked up from germline, CDR1 is SGHTA and CDR2 is FQGNSA. As DNA, the CDR3 is TGTGCCTGCAGCCCAGGGACTAGCGACGAGCGGTACTTC. It is translated as CACSPGTSDERYF.

This chain uses TRBV7-2 with TRBJ2-5, with D unclear. Per the germline V gene, CDR1 is SGHTA and CDR2 is FQGNSA. Between the trimmed V and J ends, which lost 3 bases and 0 bases, there was a span of 8 bases. There are 14 residues in the CDR3. In DNA, the CDR3 is TGTGCCAGCAGCTTTTGGAAGAACCAAGAGACCCAGTACTTC. Translation: CASSFWKNQETQYF.

The CDR3 sequence: CATQGQGRSPLHF. The CDR3 DNA is TGTGCCACCCAGGGACAAGGACGTTCACCCCTCCACTTT. V is TRBV28 and J is TRBJ1-6; perhaps TRBD1 as D (6 bases). This CDR3 has 13 amino acids. Germline V lookup: CDR1 MDHEN, CDR2 SYDVKM. V lost 10 bases, J lost 9 bases, and 16 bases lay in between. Combining the CDR3 with reference TRBV28 and TRBJ1-6 gives the whole variable domain DVKVTQSSRYLVKRTGEKVFLECVQDMDHENMFWYRQDPGLGLRLIYFSYDVKMKEKGDIPEGYSVSREKKERFSLILESASTNQTSMYLCATQGQGRSPLHFGNGTRLTVT.

The rearrangement uses TRBV20-1 and TRBJ2-1, with TRBD2 as a possible D gene (6 bases). The CDR3 has 11 amino acids. V was trimmed by 7 bases and J by 14 bases, leaving 18 bases between them. In germline, CDR1 is DFQATT, CDR2 SNEGSKA (reference sequence). The CDR3 DNA is TGCAGTGAACGGACTACCGAGAGGGAGTTCTTC. It is translated as CSERTTEREFF.

This clonotype was seen ten or more times. The V and J genes are TRBV19 and TRBJ2-7; the match to TRBD1 covers 9 bases. The V gene's germline CDR1 is LNHDA and CDR2 SQIVND (reference sequence). The CDR3 sequence is 17 residues long. V was clipped by 6 bases and J by 3 bases; unmatched bases: 15. The CDR3 loop is CASSPPSPGQGGYEQYF. The CDR3 DNA is TGTGCCAGTAGCCCCCCGAGCCCGGGACAGGGAGGCTACGAGCAGTACTTC.

With regard to this clonotype: At one of its ends the junction is not consistent with the germline gene, which may arise from a read error. This sequence joins TRBV28 and TRBJ2-3; 14 nucleotides match TRBD2. CDR1 MDHEN and CDR2 SYDVKM come from the germline V gene. This CDR3 is 19 amino acids long. The CDR3 DNA follows: TGTGCCAGCAGTTCGTCCGGGACAGGGACTAGCGGGAGCACAGAGACGCAGTATTTT. It codes for CASSSSGTGTSGSTETQYF. The complete variable domain, with remaining parts taken from reference TRBV28 and TRBJ2-3, reads DVKVTQSSRYLVKRTGEKVFLECVQDMDHENMFWYRQDPGLGLRLIYFSYDVKMKEKGDIPEGYSVSREKKERFSLILESASTNQTSMYLCASSSSGTGTSGSTETQYFGPGTRLTVL.